The subject of this entry is one T cell receptor beta chain. Its target is unknown. The repertoire was sequenced with immunoSEQ multiplex PCR; TCRdb's copy has only in-frame clones and lacks some. The repertoire holds about 120,000 clones, about nine tenths seen once, with approximately 1.8% in the top ten. This sample is drawn from a study of cytomegalovirus exposure and HLA in healthy donors. As for the study in general: It was reported in a later analysis that the 95 to 150 validation repertoires used the same platform as the roughly 700 first-cohort repertoires. General observations from the study: Most observed TCR sequences were rare, whereas some public TCRs were detected in many donors. The study recorded 164 TCR beta chains that were cytomegalovirus-associated.

Germline CDR1 reads SEHNR; CDR2 reads FQNEAQ (reference sequence). The trim removed 1 base at V and 3 bases at J, leaving 9 bases unmatched. The CDR3 covers 17 residues. This TCR was sampled from a man between 18 and 29 years old in good health and CMV-seronegative. The sample comprised PBMCs. The V gene is TRBV7-9, the J gene TRBJ1-5, with 7 bases identical to TRBD1. Here the CDR3 DNA reads TGTGCCAGCAGCTTAGTAGGGGGCGTAATGGCCAATCAGCCCCAGCATTTT. Translation: CASSLVGGVMANQPQHF.